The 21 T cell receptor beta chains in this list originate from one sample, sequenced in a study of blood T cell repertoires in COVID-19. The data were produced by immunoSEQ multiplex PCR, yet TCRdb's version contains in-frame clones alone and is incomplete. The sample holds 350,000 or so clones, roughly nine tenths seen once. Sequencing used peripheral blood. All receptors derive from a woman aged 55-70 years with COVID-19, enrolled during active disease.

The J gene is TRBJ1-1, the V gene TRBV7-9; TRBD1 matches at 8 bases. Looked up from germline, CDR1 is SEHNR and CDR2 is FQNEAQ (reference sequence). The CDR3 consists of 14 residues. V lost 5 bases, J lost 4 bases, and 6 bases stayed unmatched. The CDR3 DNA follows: TGTGCCAGCAGCCTGGACAGGGAGGGCACTGAAGCTTTCTTT. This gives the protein CASSLDREGTEAFF.

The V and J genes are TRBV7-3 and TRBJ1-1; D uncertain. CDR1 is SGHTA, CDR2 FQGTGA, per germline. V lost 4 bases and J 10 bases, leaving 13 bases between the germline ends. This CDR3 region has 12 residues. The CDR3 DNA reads TGTGCCAGCAGCTCCCCCCCGGGTTCAGCTTTCTTT. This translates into CASSSPPGSAFF. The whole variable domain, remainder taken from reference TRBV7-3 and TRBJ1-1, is GAGVSQTPSNKVTEKGKYVELRCDPISGHTALYWYRQSLGQGPEFLIYFQGTGAADDSGLPNDRFFAVRPEGSVSTLKIQRTERGDSAVYLCASSSPPGSAFFGQGTRLTVV.

The CDR3 DNA reads TGTGCCAGCAGTTTTTTATCCGCGACCGGGGAGCTGTTTTTT. Amino acids: CASSFLSATGELFF. This chain links TRBV28 with TRBJ2-2; D is unresolved. Germline V gives CDR1 MDHEN, CDR2 SYDVKM. The CDR3 loop spans 14 amino acids. V dropped 3 bases and J dropped 5 bases, with 10 bases sitting between them.

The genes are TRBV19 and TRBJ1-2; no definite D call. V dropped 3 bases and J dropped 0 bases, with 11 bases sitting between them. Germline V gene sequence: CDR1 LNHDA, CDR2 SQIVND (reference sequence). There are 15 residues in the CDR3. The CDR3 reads CASSILAGSNYGYTF. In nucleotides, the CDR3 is TGTGCCAGTAGTATTTTGGCAGGCTCTAACTATGGCTACACCTTC.

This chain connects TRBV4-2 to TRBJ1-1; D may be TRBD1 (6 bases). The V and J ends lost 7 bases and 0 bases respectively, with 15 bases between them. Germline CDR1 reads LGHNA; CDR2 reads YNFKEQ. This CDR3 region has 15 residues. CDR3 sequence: CASTKGTPMNTEAFF. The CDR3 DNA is TGTGCCAGCACCAAGGGGACACCCATGAACACTGAAGCTTTCTTT.

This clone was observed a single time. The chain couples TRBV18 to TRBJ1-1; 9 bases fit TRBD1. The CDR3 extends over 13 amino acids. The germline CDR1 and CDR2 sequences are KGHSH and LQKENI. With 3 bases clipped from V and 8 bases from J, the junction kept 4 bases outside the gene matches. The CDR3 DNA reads TGTGCCAGCTCACCCGGGACAGGGCTGGAAGCTTTCTTT. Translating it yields CASSPGTGLEAFF.

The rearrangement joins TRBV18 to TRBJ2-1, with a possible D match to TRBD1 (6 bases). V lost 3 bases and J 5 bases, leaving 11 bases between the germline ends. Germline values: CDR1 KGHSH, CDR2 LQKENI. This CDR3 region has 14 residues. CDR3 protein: CASSPQGFNNEQFF. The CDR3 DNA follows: TGTGCCAGCTCACCTCAGGGGTTTAACAATGAGCAGTTCTTC.

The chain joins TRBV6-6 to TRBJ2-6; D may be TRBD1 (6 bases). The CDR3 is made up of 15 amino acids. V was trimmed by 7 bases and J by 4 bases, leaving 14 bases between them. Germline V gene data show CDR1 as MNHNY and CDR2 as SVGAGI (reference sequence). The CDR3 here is CASIQQGAGANVLTF. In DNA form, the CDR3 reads TGTGCCAGCATCCAACAGGGCGCCGGGGCCAACGTCCTGACTTTC.

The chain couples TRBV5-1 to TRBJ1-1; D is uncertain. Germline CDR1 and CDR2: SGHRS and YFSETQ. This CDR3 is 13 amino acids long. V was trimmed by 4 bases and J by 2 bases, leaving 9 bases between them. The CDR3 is CASSIYENTEAFF. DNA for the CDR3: TGCGCCAGCAGCATCTACGAAAACACTGAAGCTTTCTTT.

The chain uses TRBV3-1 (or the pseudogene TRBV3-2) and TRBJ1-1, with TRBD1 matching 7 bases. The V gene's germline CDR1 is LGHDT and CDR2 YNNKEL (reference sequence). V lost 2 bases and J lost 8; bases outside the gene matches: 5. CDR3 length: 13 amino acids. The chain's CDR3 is CASSQNRGGEAFF. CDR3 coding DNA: TGTGCCAGCAGCCAAAACAGGGGTGGGGAAGCTTTCTTT.

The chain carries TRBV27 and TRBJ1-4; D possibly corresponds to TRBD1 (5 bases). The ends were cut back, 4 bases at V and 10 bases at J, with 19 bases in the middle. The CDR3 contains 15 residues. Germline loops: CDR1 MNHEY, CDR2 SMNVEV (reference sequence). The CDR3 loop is CASSSIWQHQGKLFF. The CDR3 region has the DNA TGTGCCAGCAGTTCTATTTGGCAGCATCAGGGAAAACTGTTTTTT.

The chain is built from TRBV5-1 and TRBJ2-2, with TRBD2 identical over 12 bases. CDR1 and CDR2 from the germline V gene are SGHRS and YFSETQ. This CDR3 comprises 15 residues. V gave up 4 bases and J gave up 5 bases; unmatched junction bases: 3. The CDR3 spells CASSRLAGETGELFF. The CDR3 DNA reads TGCGCCAGCAGCCGACTAGCGGGGGAAACCGGGGAGCTGTTTTTT.

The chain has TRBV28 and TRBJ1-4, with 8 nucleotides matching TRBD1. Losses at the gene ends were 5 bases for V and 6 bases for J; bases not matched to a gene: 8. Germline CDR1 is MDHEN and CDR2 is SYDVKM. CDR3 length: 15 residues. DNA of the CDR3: TGTGCCAGCAGTCCAGGGGGCAGTGTGGATGAAAAACTGTTTTTT. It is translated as CASSPGGSVDEKLFF.

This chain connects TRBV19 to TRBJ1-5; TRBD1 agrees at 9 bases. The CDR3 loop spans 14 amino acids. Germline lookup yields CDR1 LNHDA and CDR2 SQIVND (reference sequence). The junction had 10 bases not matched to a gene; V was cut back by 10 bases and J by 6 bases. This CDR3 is CATTGQGSAQPQHF. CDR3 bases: TGTGCCACCACGGGACAGGGTAGCGCTCAGCCCCAGCATTTT.

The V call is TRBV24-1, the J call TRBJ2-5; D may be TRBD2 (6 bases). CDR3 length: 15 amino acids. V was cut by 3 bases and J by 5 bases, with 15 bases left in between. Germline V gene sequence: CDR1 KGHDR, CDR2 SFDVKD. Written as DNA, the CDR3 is TGTGCCACCAGTGATCCCCTTGGTGGGGGGGAGACCCAGTACTTC. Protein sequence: CATSDPLGGGETQYF.

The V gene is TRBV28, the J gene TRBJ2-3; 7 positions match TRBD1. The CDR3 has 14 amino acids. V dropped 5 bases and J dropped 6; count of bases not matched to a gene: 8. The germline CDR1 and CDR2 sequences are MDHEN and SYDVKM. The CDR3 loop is CASSLQVGGDTQYF. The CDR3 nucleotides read TGTGCCAGCAGTCTCCAGGTAGGGGGCGATACGCAGTATTTT.

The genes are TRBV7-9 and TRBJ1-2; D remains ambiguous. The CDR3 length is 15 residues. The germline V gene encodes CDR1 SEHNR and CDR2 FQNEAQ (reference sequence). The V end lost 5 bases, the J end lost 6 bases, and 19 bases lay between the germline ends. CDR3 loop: CASSHLETVTDGYTF. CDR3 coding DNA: TGTGCCAGCAGCCACCTGGAGACCGTAACTGATGGCTACACCTTC.

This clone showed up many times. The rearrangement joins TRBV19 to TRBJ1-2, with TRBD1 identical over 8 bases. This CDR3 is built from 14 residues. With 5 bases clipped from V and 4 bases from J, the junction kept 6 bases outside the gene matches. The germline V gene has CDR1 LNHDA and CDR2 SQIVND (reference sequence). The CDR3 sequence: CASSSAGGGYGYTF. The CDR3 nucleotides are TGTGCCAGTAGTTCAGCAGGGGGCGGCTATGGCTACACCTTC.

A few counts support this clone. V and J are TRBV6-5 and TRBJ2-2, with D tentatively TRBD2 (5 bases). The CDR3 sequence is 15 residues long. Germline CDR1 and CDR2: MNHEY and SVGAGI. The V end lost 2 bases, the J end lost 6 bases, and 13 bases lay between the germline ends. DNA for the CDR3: TGTGCCAGCAGTTACGGGCGGGCCCTCCCCGGGGAGCTGTTTTTT. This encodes CASSYGRALPGELFF.

CDR3 DNA: TGTGCCAGCAGCTTAGTCGGGTCTGGGAATGAGCAGTTCTTC. It encodes CASSLVGSGNEQFF. The chain is built from TRBV7-9 and TRBJ2-1, with D hard to call. The CDR3 is 14 residues long. Per the germline V gene, CDR1 is SEHNR and CDR2 is FQNEAQ (reference sequence). V dropped 1 base and J dropped 7 bases, with 11 bases sitting between them. Looking up the rest from reference TRBV7-9 and TRBJ2-1 gives the full variable domain: DTGVSQNPRHKITKRGQNVTFRCDPISEHNRLYWYRQTLGQGPEFLTYFQNEAQLEKSRLLSDRFSAERPKGSFSTLEIQRTEQGDSAMYLCASSLVGSGNEQFFGPGTRLTVL.

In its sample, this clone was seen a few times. The CDR3 DNA reads as TGTGCCAGCAGTGCCCAAGGGGCGACTTCACCCCTCCACTTT. Amino acid sequence: CASSAQGATSPLHF. V and J are TRBV6-4 and TRBJ1-6; possible D gene TRBD1, 5 bases. Trimming removed 4 bases at V and 9 bases at J, with 13 bases between. The CDR3 runs to 14 residues. Germline CDR1 is MRHNA and CDR2 is SNTAGT.